The 11 T cell receptor beta chains presented below share a single source sample, sequenced in a study of response to subunit inactivated influenza vaccine. TCRdb redid the calling of the RT-PCR reads with MiXCR, one entry per CDR3 protein. The table has some 570,000 distinct CDR3 sequences, about 11% seen once. The same sample was also used in a study of T cells expressing NK-cell markers. That work adds: The authors made TCR beta cDNA libraries by 5'RACE template switching. This switching added a universal primer site and UMIs.

The source material was PBMCs from blood, sampled on the day of vaccination. The receptors were sampled from a man aged 45-65 years who received an inactivated influenza vaccine.

This rearrangement joins TRBV6-4 to TRBJ2-7; 10 bases agree with TRBD2. Germline values: CDR1 MRHNA, CDR2 SNTAGT. Germline trimming cut 11 bases from V and 5 bases from J; bases unmatched to any gene: 15. CDR3 length equals 15 residues. The CDR3, as DNA: TGTGCCTACCGGGGGCCGGGACTAGCGTTAGACGAGCAGTACTTC. It translates to CAYRGPGLALDEQYF.

At least ten counts were recorded for this clonotype. One end of the junction does not line up with germline, which may come from a read error. J is TRBJ2-7 and V is TRBV20-1; D is uncertain. This CDR3 comprises 9 residues. The germline CDR1 and CDR2 sequences are DFQATT and SNEGSKA (reference sequence). The DNA for the CDR3 is TGCAGTGCTGGAGATGAGCAGTACTTC. As protein: CSAGDEQYF.

This sequence joins TRBV6-1 and TRBJ1-1; 7 bases match TRBD1. The CDR3 has 14 amino acids. Germline lookup yields CDR1 MNHNS and CDR2 SASEGT. With V trimmed by 7 bases and J by 1 base, 6 bases remained unmatched. In nucleotides, the CDR3 is TGTGCCAGCACCCGGACAGGCAGGAACACTGAAGCTTTCTTT. It encodes CASTRTGRNTEAFF.

This clonotype was seen a few times. The chain couples TRBV6-1 to TRBJ1-2; D is possibly TRBD1 (5 bases). The CDR3 has 15 amino acids. The germline CDR1 and CDR2 sequences are MNHNS and SASEGT. Trimming removed 7 bases at V and 4 bases at J, with 19 bases between. The CDR3 loop reads CASTRTRDPSYGYTF. CDR3 in DNA: TGTGCCAGCACCCGAACCAGGGACCCTTCCTATGGCTACACCTTC.

This clonotype turned up a few times. This chain joins TRBV6-2 or TRBV6-3 and TRBJ2-3, with 12 nucleotides matching TRBD2. Germline V lookup: CDR1 MNHEY, CDR2 SVGEGT. This CDR3 is built from 17 residues. With 0 bases clipped from V and 2 bases from J, the junction kept 3 bases outside the gene matches. CDR3 bases: TGTGCCAGCAGTTACTCCTGGACTAGCGGGGACACAGATACGCAGTATTTT. Residues: CASSYSWTSGDTDTQYF.

This clonotype was found a few times. The chain joins TRBV4-2 to TRBJ1-2; D perhaps matches TRBD1 (6 bases). CDR1 and CDR2 (germline): LGHNA, YNFKEQ. This CDR3 spans 15 amino acids. V lost 1 base and J 2 bases, leaving 11 bases between the germline ends. This chain's CDR3 is CASSQGGTQNYGYTF. CDR3 DNA sequence: TGTGCCAGCAGCCAAGGGGGGACACAAAACTATGGCTACACCTTC.

This clonotype was seen more than once but under ten times. This chain uses TRBV20-1 with TRBJ2-7; D unresolved. This CDR3 has 13 amino acids. Looked up from germline, CDR1 is DFQATT and CDR2 is SNEGSKA (reference sequence). Trimming stripped 4 bases from V and 2 bases from J, with 12 bases between. Here the CDR3 reads CSAIPGLPYEQYF. CDR3 DNA sequence: TGCAGTGCTATCCCCGGGCTTCCCTACGAGCAGTACTTC.

This chain joins TRBV14 and TRBJ1-2; no clear D. The CDR3 is 15 amino acids. V was pared by 0 bases and J by 0 bases, with 8 bases between. CDR1 is SGHDN and CDR2 is FVKESK in the germline V gene. This CDR3 is CASSQEGKANYGYTF. CDR3 bases: TGTGCCAGCAGCCAAGAGGGCAAAGCTAACTATGGCTACACCTTC.

This clonotype has only a few counts. The chain joins TRBV20-1 to TRBJ2-1; TRBD2 aligns across 8 bases. There are 15 residues in the CDR3. The germline V gene has CDR1 DFQATT and CDR2 SNEGSKA (reference sequence). J lost 4 bases, V lost 5 bases, and 10 bases had no gene match. The CDR3 reads CSALPRGGPYNEQFF. The CDR3 region has the DNA TGCAGTGCTCTACCACGGGGGGGCCCTTACAATGAGCAGTTCTTC.

This clonotype has just a few counts. The gene calls are TRBV20-1 and TRBJ2-3, with D unclear. The V gene lost 1 base and the J gene lost 1 base, with 12 bases spanning the gap. The CDR3 runs to 15 residues. The germline V gene encodes CDR1 DFQATT and CDR2 SNEGSKA (reference sequence). The CDR3 loop is CSARVGGPGTDTQYF. The CDR3 bases are TGCAGTGCTAGAGTTGGCGGACCCGGCACAGATACGCAGTATTTT.

The CDR3 nucleotides read TGTGCCAGCAGCTTAGAAGTCGCCGGTTCAGGACAGGGGGATACTAACTATGGCTACACCTTC. Translated: CASSLEVAGSGQGDTNYGYTF. The chain recombines TRBV11-2 with TRBJ1-2; the match to TRBD1 covers 10 bases. CDR1 is SGHAT, CDR2 FQNNGV, per germline. J was trimmed by 0 bases and V by 0 bases; bases with no gene match: 16. The length of the CDR3 is 21 residues.